This entry is about one T cell receptor (beta chain). This sample was included in a study of blood T cell repertoires in COVID-19. Some clones are missing from TCRdb's copy, which holds only in-frame ones; the method was immunoSEQ multiplex PCR. Found here are 200,000 or so clones, around 80% of them singletons; the top ten hold roughly a tenth. The ends lost 11 bases at V and 5 bases at J; junction bases unmatched: 5. Germline V gene sequence: CDR1 MNHEY, CDR2 SVGAGI. The CDR3 has 13 residues. The TCR originated in a woman older than 75 with COVID-19, enrolled during active disease. The chain carries TRBV6-5 and TRBJ2-1; 11 positions match TRBD1. The sample comprised peripheral blood. Here the CDR3 DNA reads TGTGCCGGGTGGGGACAGGGGGACAATGAGCAGTTCTTC. It is translated as CAGWGQGDNEQFF.